This T cell receptor (beta chain) was obtained from a study of blood T cell repertoires in COVID-19. Overall study context: The samples span acute and convalescent COVID-19 from the United States, Italy and Spain. In each case, the material was cDNA or gDNA derived from T cells, B-cell-depleted T cells, or PBMCs.

The CDR3 runs 13 residues. V dropped 6 bases and J dropped 1 base, with 8 bases sitting between them. Germline V gives CDR1 MDHEN, CDR2 SYDVKM. As processed by the authors: The authors estimated nucleated cell counts from reference gene primer amplification. Repertoires were generated with immunoSEQ multiplex PCR, while TCRdb's copy carries only in-frame clones and drops some. V, J and clone size derive from that table, while D and trimming were established from the DNA sequence. The sample contains roughly 100,000 clones, 85% of which appear only once. Sequencing used peripheral blood. The chain couples TRBV28 to TRBJ2-3; D is unresolved. This clonotype was sampled from a human donor in a cohort sampled during active COVID-19. The CDR3: CASSPRGTDTQYF. The CDR3 DNA reads as TGTGCCAGCAGCCCCCGCGGCACAGATACGCAGTATTTT.